The rows below give T cell receptor beta chains drawn from one sample of a study of blood T cells in healthy people across ages. TCRdb re-analysed the 5' RACE reads in MiXCR, keeping a single row per CDR3 protein. The repertoire holds some 710,000 distinct CDR3 sequences, with roughly 20% as singletons. The sequenced sample consisted of blood. These receptors all stem from a man in his 70s in good health. Each CDR3 is given with its conserved first and last residue.

j_gene | v_gene | CDR3aa
TRBJ1-6 | TRBV20-1 | CSARGGSTLAYNSPLHF
NA | TRBV7-9 | CASSLEGGEQFF
TRBJ2-1 | TRBV11-3 | CASSPLNRLAGTGEQFF
TRBJ2-2 | TRBV20-1 | CSARDGRGAQSAGELFF
TRBJ1-2 | TRBV12-3/TRBV12-4 | CASSRGSRSGYTF
TRBJ2-5 | TRBV4-1 | CASSQDRVTWETQYF
TRBJ2-5 | TRBV4-2 | CASSADSMETQYF
TRBJ1-5 | TRBV2 | CASSPEGSNQPQHF
TRBJ1-1 | TRBV19 | CASTPDRNTEAFF
TRBJ2-5 | TRBV29-1 | CSVTDTSDQETQYF
TRBJ2-3 | TRBV29-1 | CSVVGGTSGRFADTQYF
NA | TRBV5-1 | CASSLATPRVYEQYF
TRBJ2-3 | TRBV20-1 | CSAFPPPGLGGTQYF
TRBJ2-1 | TRBV6-2/TRBV6-3 | CASLPGGGADSYNEQFF
TRBJ1-2 | TRBV3-1 | CASSHRDRVYYGYTF
TRBJ2-3 | TRBV6-6 | CASSYRGPDTQYF
TRBJ1-1 | TRBV12-3/TRBV12-4 | CASSYQQRATEAFF
TRBJ2-6 | TRBV6-6 | CASSPTSGTYSGANVLTF
TRBJ2-1 | TRBV2 | CASRTRAMYNEQFF
TRBJ2-3 | TRBV27 | CASSINRGSTDTQYF
TRBJ2-1 | TRBV2 | CASSEKTGYYNEQFF
TRBJ2-1 | TRBV7-8 | CASSFVGRHEQFF
TRBJ1-6 | TRBV12-3/TRBV12-4 | CASRVSYNSPLHF
TRBJ1-2 | TRBV19 | CASSTTGTNYGYTF
TRBJ1-6 | TRBV12-3/TRBV12-4 | CASRSVGQGGSGSPLHF
TRBJ2-7 | TRBV28 | CASRSRASGEQYF